Listed below are T cell receptor beta chains from one sample, sequenced in a study of T cell responses to AZD1222 COVID-19 vaccine. Sequenced by immunoSEQ multiplex PCR; TCRdb stores in-frame clones only, minus some. The table includes fewer than 120,000 clones, 88% detected once. The sequencing used peripheral blood, collected on day 0 of AZD1222 vaccination. The receptors shown here come from an adult in good health. Each CDR3 is given with its conserved first and last residue. Each record gives: V gene, J gene, D gene, clone size, CDR3 protein, CDR3 DNA. The D gene is left open where the match is weak. Clone size is stated in some rows and not others, as once, few, many or a class when expanded.

v_call: TRBV5-4; j_call: TRBJ2-3; d_call: TRBD1; clone_size: .; cdr3_aa: CASSWVQGAGTDTQYF; cdr3_nt: TGTGCCAGCAGCTGGGTTCAGGGGGCTGGCACAGATACGCAGTATTTT
v_call: TRBV25-1; j_call: TRBJ2-3; d_call: TRBD2; clone_size: .; cdr3_aa: CASSNRGGRTDTQYF; cdr3_nt: TGTGCCAGCAGTAACCGCGGGGGAAGAACAGATACGCAGTATTTT
v_call: TRBV10-2; j_call: TRBJ1-2; d_call: .; clone_size: .; cdr3_aa: CASSVGREIGGYTF; cdr3_nt: TGCGCCAGCAGTGTAGGCAGGGAGATTGGTGGCTACACCTTC
v_call: TRBV5-1; j_call: TRBJ2-2; d_call: TRBD1; clone_size: .; cdr3_aa: CASSLGGGPTGELFF; cdr3_nt: TGCGCCAGCAGCTTGGGAGGGGGCCCCACCGGGGAGCTGTTTTTT
v_call: TRBV5-1; j_call: TRBJ2-1; d_call: .; clone_size: .; cdr3_aa: CASSFLGSSYNEQFF; cdr3_nt: TGCGCCAGCAGCTTTCTGGGGAGCTCCTACAATGAGCAGTTCTTC
v_call: TRBV4-1; j_call: TRBJ2-7; d_call: .; clone_size: .; cdr3_aa: CASSSGRSSYEQYF; cdr3_nt: TGCGCCAGCAGCTCGGGACGAAGCTCCTACGAGCAGTACTTC
v_call: TRBV2; j_call: TRBJ1-5; d_call: TRBD1; clone_size: .; cdr3_aa: CASRSQGARQPQHF; cdr3_nt: TGTGCCAGCAGAAGTCAGGGGGCGAGGCAGCCCCAGCATTTT
v_call: TRBV2; j_call: TRBJ1-1; d_call: .; clone_size: .; cdr3_aa: CASKGRNHMNTEAFF; cdr3_nt: TGTGCCAGCAAAGGTCGTAACCACATGAACACTGAAGCTTTCTTT
v_call: TRBV11-2; j_call: TRBJ2-1; d_call: TRBD2; clone_size: .; cdr3_aa: CASSPFPAGGNEQFF; cdr3_nt: TGTGCCAGCAGCCCCTTCCCAGCGGGAGGAAATGAGCAGTTCTTC
v_call: TRBV5-6; j_call: TRBJ1-2; d_call: .; clone_size: once; cdr3_aa: CASSQRQAPQDGYTF; cdr3_nt: TGTGCCAGCAGCCAACGACAGGCCCCACAGGATGGCTACACCTTC